This TCR beta chain is from a study of beta chain features in type 1 diabetes. The study reverse transcribed the entire isolated RNA, so it sequenced expressed TCRB transcripts. Measured with immunoSEQ multiplex PCR; TCRdb has only the in-frame clones, and not every one. The sample records some 250,000 clones, around a quarter being singletons. The CDR3 has 12 amino acids. CDR1 SGHTA and CDR2 FQGNSA come from the germline V gene. V lost 2 bases and J lost 7, with 6 bases in between. The clonotype comes from a man under 40 in good health. The sample was central memory CD4+ T cells from blood. V and J are TRBV7-2 and TRBJ2-1; D unclear. The CDR3 loop is CASSLMANEQFF. In DNA form, the CDR3 reads TGTGCCAGCAGCTTAATGGCGAATGAGCAGTTCTTC.